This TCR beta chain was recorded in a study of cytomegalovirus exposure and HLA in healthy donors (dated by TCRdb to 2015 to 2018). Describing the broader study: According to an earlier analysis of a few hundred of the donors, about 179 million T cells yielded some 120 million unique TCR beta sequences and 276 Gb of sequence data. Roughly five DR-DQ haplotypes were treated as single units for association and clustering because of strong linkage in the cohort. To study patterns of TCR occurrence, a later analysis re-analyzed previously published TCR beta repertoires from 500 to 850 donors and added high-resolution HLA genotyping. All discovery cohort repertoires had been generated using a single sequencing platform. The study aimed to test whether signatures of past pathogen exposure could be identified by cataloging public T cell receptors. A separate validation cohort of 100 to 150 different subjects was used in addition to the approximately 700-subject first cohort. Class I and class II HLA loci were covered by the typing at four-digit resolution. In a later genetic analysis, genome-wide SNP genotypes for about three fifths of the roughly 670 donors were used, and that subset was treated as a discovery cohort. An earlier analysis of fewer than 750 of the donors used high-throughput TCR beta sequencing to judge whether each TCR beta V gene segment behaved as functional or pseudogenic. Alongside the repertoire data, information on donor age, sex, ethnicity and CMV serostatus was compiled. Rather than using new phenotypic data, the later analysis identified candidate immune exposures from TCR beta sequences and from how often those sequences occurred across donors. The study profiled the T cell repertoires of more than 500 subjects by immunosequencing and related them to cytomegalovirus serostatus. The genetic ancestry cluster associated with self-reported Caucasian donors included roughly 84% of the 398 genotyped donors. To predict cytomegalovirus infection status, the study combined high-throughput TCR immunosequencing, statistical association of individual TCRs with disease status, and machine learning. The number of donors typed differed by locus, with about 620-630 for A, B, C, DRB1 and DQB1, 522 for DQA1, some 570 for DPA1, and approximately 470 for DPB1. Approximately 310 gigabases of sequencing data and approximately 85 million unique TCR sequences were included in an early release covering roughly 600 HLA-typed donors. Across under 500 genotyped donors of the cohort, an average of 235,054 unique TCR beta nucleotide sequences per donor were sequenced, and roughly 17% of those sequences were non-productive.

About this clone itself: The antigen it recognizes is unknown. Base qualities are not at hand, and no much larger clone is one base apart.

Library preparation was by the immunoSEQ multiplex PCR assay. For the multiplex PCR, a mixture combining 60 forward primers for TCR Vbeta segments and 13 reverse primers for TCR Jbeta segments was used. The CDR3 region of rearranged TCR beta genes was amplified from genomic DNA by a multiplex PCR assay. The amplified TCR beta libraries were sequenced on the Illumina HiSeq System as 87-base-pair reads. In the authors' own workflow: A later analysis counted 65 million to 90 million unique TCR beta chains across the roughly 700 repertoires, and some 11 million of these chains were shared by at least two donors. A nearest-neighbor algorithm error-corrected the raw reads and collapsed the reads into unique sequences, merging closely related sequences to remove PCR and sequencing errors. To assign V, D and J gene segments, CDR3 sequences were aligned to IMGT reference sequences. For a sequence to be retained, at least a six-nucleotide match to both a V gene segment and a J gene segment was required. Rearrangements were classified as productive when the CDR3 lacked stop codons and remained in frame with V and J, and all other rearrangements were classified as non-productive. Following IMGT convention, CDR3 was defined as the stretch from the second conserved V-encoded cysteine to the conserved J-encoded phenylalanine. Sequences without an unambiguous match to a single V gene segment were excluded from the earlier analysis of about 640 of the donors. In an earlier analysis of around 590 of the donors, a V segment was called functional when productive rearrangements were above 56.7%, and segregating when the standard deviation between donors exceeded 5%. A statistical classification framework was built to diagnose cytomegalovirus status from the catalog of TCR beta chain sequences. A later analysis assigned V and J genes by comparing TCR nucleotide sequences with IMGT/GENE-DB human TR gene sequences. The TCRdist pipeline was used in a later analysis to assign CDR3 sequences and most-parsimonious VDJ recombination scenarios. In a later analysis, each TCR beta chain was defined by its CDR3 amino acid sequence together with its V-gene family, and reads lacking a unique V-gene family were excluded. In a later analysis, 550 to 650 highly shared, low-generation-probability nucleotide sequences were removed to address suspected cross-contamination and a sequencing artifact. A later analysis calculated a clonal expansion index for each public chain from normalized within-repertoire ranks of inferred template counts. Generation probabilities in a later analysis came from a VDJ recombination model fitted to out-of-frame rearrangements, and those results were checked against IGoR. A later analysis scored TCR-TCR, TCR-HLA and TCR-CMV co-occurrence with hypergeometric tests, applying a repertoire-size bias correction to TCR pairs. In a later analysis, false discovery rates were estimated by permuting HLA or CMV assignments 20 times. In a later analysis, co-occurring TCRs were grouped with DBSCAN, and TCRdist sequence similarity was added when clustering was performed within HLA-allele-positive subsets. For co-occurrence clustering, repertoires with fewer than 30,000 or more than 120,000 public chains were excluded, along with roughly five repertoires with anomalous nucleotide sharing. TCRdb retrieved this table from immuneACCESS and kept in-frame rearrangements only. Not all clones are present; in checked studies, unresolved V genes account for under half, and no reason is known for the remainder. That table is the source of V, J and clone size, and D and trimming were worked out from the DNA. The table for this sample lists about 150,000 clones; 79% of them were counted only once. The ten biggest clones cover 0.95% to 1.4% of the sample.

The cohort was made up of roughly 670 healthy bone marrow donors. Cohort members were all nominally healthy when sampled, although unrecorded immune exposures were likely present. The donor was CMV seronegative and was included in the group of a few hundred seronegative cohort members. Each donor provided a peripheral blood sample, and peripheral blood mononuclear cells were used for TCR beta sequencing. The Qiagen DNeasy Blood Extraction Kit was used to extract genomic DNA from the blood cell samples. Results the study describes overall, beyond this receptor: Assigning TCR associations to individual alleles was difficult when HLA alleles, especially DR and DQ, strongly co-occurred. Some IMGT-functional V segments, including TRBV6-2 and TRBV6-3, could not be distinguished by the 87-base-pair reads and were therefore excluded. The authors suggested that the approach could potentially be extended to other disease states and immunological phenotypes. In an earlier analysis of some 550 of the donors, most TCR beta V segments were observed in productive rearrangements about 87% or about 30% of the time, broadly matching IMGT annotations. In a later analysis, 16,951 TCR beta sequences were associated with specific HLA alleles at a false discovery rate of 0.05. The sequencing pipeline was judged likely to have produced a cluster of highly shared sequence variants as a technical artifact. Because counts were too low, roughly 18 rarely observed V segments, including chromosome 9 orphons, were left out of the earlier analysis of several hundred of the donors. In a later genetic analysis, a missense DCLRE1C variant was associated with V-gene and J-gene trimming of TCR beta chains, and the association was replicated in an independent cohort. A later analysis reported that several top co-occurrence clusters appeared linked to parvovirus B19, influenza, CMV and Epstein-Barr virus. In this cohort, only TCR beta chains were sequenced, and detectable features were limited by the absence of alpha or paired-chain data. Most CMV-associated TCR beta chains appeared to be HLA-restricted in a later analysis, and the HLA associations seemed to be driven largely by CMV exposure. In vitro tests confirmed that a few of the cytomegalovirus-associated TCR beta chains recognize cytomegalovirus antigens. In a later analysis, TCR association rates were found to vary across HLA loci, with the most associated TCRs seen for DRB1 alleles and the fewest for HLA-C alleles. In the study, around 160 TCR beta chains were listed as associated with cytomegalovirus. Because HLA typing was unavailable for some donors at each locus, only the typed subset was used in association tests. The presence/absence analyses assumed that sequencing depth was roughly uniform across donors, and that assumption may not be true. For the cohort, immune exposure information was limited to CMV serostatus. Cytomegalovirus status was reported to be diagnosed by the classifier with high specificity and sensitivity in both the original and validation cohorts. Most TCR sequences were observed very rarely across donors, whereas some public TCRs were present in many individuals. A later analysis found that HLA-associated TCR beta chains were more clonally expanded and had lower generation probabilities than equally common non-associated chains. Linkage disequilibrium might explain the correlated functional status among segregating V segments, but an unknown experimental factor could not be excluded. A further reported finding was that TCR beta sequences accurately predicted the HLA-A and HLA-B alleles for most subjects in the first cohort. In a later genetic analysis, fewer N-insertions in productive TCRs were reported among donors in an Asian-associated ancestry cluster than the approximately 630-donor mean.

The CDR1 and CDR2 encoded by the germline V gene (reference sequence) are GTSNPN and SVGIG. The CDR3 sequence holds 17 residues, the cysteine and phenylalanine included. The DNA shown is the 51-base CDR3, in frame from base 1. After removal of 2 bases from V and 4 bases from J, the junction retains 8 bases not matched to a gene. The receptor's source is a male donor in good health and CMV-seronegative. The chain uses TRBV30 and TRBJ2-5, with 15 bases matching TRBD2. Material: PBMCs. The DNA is TGTGCCTGGAGTCACGGACTAGCGGGGGGGCCCCGAGAGACCCAGTACTTC. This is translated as CAWSHGLAGGPRETQYF.